Listed below are T cell receptor beta chains from one sample, sequenced in a study of T cell changes during pregnancy in multiple sclerosis. Sequencing used immunoSEQ multiplex PCR; TCRdb keeps in-frame clones, though not all of them. The data hold about 100,000 clones, with more than 80% observed a single time. This sample comprised peripheral blood, obtained in the second trimester of pregnancy. The receptors were sampled from a female donor with multiple sclerosis, enrolled in a pregnancy study. The CDR3 runs from the conserved cysteine through the conserved F or W. A D gene is named only where the DNA matches it firmly. The size of a clone is reported for some rows only, either as once, few or many, or as a class for expanded clones.

v_gene	abundance	j_gene	d_gene	CDR3nt	CDR3aa
TRBV9	.	TRBJ2-7	.	TGTGCCAGCAGCGCGGGTGACAGGATCTCCTACGAGCAGTACTTC	CASSAGDRISYEQYF
TRBV2	.	TRBJ2-3	.	TGTGCCAGCAGTGAAGGGACAGCGTACACAGATACGCAGTATTTT	CASSEGTAYTDTQYF
TRBV5-1	.	TRBJ2-3	TRBD2	TGCGCCAGCAGCTCTGGACTAGCGGGAGGAACAGATACGCAGTATTTT	CASSSGLAGGTDTQYF
TRBV6-5	.	TRBJ1-2	TRBD1	TGTGCCAGCAGTTACCAGGGGGCAAACTATGGCTACACCTTC	CASSYQGANYGYTF
TRBV5-4	.	TRBJ2-3	.	TGTGCCAGCAGCCCAGGGGCGGGCGTCAGCACAGATACGCAGTATTTT	CASSPGAGVSTDTQYF
TRBV2	few	TRBJ2-5	TRBD1	TGTGCCAGCAGTACCCGCGACAGGGGTGCCCTGGAGACCCAGTACTTC	CASSTRDRGALETQYF
TRBV28	.	TRBJ2-7	TRBD1	TGTGCCAGCCTTACGCAGGGGGCGCGAGAGCAGTACTTC	CASLTQGAREQYF
TRBV7-6	once	TRBJ2-3	.	TGTGCCAGCAGCAGGGCCGGGACTTCGGGTTCAGATACGCAGTATTTT	CASSRAGTSGSDTQYF
TRBV4-2	.	TRBJ2-6	TRBD2	TGTGCCAGCAGCCTCGGGGTATGGGGAGTAGCGGGGAACCGCCTCTCTGGGGCCAACGTCCTGACTTTC	CASSLGVWGVAGNRLSGANVLTF
TRBV18	once	TRBJ2-5	TRBD1	TGTGCCAGCTCACCGGCCGGGACAGGGAAAGAGACCCAGTACTTC	CASSPAGTGKETQYF
TRBV19	.	TRBJ1-4	.	TGTGCCAGTAGTATTGGGCAGGGGTTGAATGAAAAACTGTTTTTT	CASSIGQGLNEKLFF
TRBV27	.	TRBJ1-1	.	TGTGCCAGCAGTTTGGACAGAGGAAACACTGAAGCTTTCTTT	CASSLDRGNTEAFF
TRBV15	once	TRBJ2-2	.	TGTGCCCCACCAGTGGGGGCTAGCGGAAACACCGGGGAGCTGTTTTTT	CAPPVGASGNTGELFF
TRBV7-6	.	TRBJ2-3	TRBD2	TGTGCCAGCAGCTTAGGGCTAGCGGGAGGGACAGATACGCAGTATTTT	CASSLGLAGGTDTQYF
TRBV5-5	.	TRBJ2-7	.	TGTGCCAGCAGCTTGGGGCGGGACTACGAGCAGTACTTC	CASSLGRDYEQYF
TRBV25-1	.	TRBJ1-2	.	TGTGCCAGCAGTGAACGTGGGGCGGAGGGCTACACCTTC	CASSERGAEGYTF
TRBV5-1	.	TRBJ2-2	.	TGCGCCAGCAGCTTGAGCAGGGCTACCACCGGGGAGCTGTTTTTT	CASSLSRATTGELFF
TRBV4-1	.	TRBJ1-3	TRBD1	TGCGCCAGCAGCCAAAGGGACAGGGCTGGAAACACCATATATTTT	CASSQRDRAGNTIYF
TRBV4-1	.	TRBJ2-3	TRBD2	TGCGCCAGCAGCCACTCTCACCCTACTAGCGGGAGGGCGCGAGATACGCAGTATTTT	CASSHSHPTSGRARDTQYF
TRBV28	.	TRBJ2-3	TRBD2	TGTGCCAGTAACGAGCGGGAGGGTACTTATACGCAGTATTTT	CASNEREGTYTQYF
TRBV5-4	.	TRBJ1-4	.	TGTGCCAGCAGCTTGAGGTCGGGTGTGGCTAATGAAAAACTGTTTTTT	CASSLRSGVANEKLFF
TRBV19	.	TRBJ1-2	TRBD1	TGTGCCAGTAGCATGACAGGGGGCGCCTATGGCTACACCTTC	CASSMTGGAYGYTF
TRBV6-1	.	TRBJ2-7	.	TGTGCCAGCAGTGAGCGAGACAGCAAGTGGCAGTACTTC	CASSERDSKWQYF
TRBV6-4	.	TRBJ2-2	.	TGTGCCAGCAAGGCACAGGGGAACACCGGGGAGCTGTTTTTT	CASKAQGNTGELFF
TRBV2	.	TRBJ2-1	TRBD2	TGTGCCAGCATCAGCAGCGGGACCGATGAGCAGTTCTTC	CASISSGTDEQFF
TRBV28	.	TRBJ2-1	TRBD2	TGTGCCAGCAGCTTAGGCGGGAGGGTCTCAAATGAGCAGTTCTTC	CASSLGGRVSNEQFF
TRBV28	.	TRBJ2-7	TRBD1	TGTGCCAGCAGTTTAAAGGGGGCCGGCGAGCAGTACTTC	CASSLKGAGEQYF
TRBV15	.	TRBJ2-7	TRBD2	TGTGCCACCAGCTGGAAGGCTAGCGGGTACGAGCAGTACTTC	CATSWKASGYEQYF
TRBV27	.	TRBJ1-4	.	TGTGCCAGCGCCCGGGACTTGGATGAAAAACTGTTTTTT	CASARDLDEKLFF
TRBV7-2	.	TRBJ2-2	.	TGTGCCAGCAGCTTAGTGTCCGGCGGTGCTGGTTCCGGGGAGCTGTTTTTT	CASSLVSGGAGSGELFF
TRBV9	.	TRBJ1-2	.	TGTGCCAGCAGCGTAGTGGGGGGGCTCTATGGCTACACCTTC	CASSVVGGLYGYTF
TRBV27	few	TRBJ1-4	.	TGTGCCAGCAGTTTATTGAGTAATGAAAAACTGTTTTTT	CASSLLSNEKLFF
TRBV4-1	.	TRBJ2-7	TRBD1	TGCGCCAGCAGCCAAGAGTTGAGGGGACCGGGACAGGGGCGTTCCTACGAGCAGTACTTC	CASSQELRGPGQGRSYEQYF